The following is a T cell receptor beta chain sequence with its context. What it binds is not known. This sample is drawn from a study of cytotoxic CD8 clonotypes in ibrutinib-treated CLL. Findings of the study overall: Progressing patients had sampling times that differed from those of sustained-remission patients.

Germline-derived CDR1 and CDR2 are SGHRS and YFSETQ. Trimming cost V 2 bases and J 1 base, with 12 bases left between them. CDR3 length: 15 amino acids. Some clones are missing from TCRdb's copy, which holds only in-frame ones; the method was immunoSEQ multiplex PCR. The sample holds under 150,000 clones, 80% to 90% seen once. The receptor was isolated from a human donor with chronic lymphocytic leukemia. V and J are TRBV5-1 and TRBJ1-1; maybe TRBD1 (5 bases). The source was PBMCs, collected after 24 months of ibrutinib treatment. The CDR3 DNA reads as TGCGCCAGCAGCTTCAATGTAGGACAGAACACTGAAGCTTTCTTT. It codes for CASSFNVGQNTEAFF.